This TCR beta chain was sequenced in a study of shared clonotypes between healthy human individuals. The length of the CDR3 is 15 residues. Germline CDR1 reads SGHNT; CDR2 reads YENEEA. Trimming pared 1 base from V and 2 bases from J, leaving 11 bases between. Each of the donors was a healthy adult who was HIV-negative and had not had a recent acute infection or vaccination. Profiling relied on immunoSEQ multiplex PCR, and the TCRdb table lists in-frame clones only, not all of them. Of roughly 2.5 million clones listed, over 85% are singletons. This sequence joins TRBV11-3 and TRBJ2-5, with a tentative D call TRBD2 (6 bases). Material for sequencing was naive CD4+ T cells sorted from blood. Stated subset: CD45RA+ positively selected. The clonotype was recovered from a man younger than 35 in good health. CDR3 bases: TGTGCCAGCAGCTTAGGGGGGGTTGTACAAGAGACCCAGTACTTC. Translating gives CASSLGGVVQETQYF.